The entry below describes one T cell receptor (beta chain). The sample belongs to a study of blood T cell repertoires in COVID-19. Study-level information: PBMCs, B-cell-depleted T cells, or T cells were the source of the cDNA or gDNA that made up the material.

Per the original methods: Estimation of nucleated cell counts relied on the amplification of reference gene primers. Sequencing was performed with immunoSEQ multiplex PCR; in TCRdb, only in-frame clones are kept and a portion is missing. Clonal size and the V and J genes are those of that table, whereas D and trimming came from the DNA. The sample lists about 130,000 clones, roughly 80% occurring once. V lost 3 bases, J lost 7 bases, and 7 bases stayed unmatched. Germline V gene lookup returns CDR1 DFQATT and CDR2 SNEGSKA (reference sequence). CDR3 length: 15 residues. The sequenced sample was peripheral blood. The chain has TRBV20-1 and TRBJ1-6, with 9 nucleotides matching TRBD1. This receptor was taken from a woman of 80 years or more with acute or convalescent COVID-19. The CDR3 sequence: CSASRVGQGNSPLHF. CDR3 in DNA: TGCAGTGCTAGTAGGGTGGGACAGGGCAATTCACCCCTCCACTTT.